This TCR beta chain was sequenced for a study of regulatory T cells in long-lasting Graves disease. The CDR3 consists of 13 residues. Germline-derived CDR1 and CDR2 are SGHTA and FQGNSA. V was pared by 5 bases and J by 2 bases, with 9 bases between. Through Arm-PCR of CDR3 regions and iRepertoire HTBI primers, TCR beta libraries were built. In TCRdb, the multiplex PCR reads were re-called with MiXCR into one record per CDR3 protein. The repertoire includes approximately 400,000 distinct CDR3 sequences, around 16% of them detected once, and 20% to 25% sits in the top ten. Sample time point: newly diagnosed GD, antithyroid drugs for less than 3 months. PBMC-derived RNA was used for the TCR library. This clonotype appeared many times. The antigen remains unidentified. Study-wide results and limits: TRBV28, TRBJ1-2 and TRBJ2-5 emerged as the favored segments in persistent disease.

This sequence originates from a female donor with Graves disease. The sample was peripheral blood mononuclear cells (PBMCs), taken at new diagnosis, from a patient treated with antithyroid drugs. The J gene is TRBJ1-1, the V gene TRBV7-2; D is unclear. The CDR3 coding sequence is TGTGCCAGCAGCCCACAGTCCAACACTGAAGCTTTCTTT. This gives the protein CASSPQSNTEAFF.